These 4 T cell receptor beta chains came from one sample sequenced in a study of T cell responses to AZD1222 COVID-19 vaccine. TCRdb's copy holds only in-frame clones and misses some; the assay was immunoSEQ multiplex PCR. The table has more than 85,000 clones, 65% to 85% seen once; the top ten hold 4% to 5%. The specimen comprised peripheral blood, sampled on day 0 of AZD1222 vaccination. Every receptor here comes from an adult in good health.

This chain joins TRBV11-2 and TRBJ2-7; possible D gene TRBD1, 5 bases. The CDR3 runs 13 residues. Germline V gene lookup returns CDR1 SGHAT and CDR2 FQNNGV. V was cut by 5 bases and J by 3 bases, with 11 bases left in between. The chain's CDR3 is CASSPTGSYEQYF. CDR3 nucleotide sequence: TGTGCCAGCAGCCCAACAGGAAGCTACGAGCAGTACTTC.

This chain uses TRBV30 with TRBJ2-2, with TRBD2 matching over 12 bases. The CDR3 extends over 15 amino acids. V shed 8 bases and J 3 bases; nucleotides not matched to a gene: 7. Germline V gene data show CDR1 as GTSNPN and CDR2 as SVGIG (reference sequence). CDR3 region: CAGQLAGGYTGELFF. The CDR3 nucleotides read TGTGCCGGCCAACTAGCGGGGGGATACACCGGGGAGCTGTTTTTT. Filled out from reference TRBV30 and TRBJ2-2, the complete variable domain reads SQTIHQWPATLVQPVGSPLSLECTVEGTSNPNLYWYRQAAGRGLQLLFYSVGIGQISSEVPQNLSASRPQDRQFILSSKKLLLSDSGFYLCAGQLAGGYTGELFFGEGSRLTVL.

The V call is TRBV28, the J call TRBJ2-5, with 8 bases matching TRBD1. CDR1 is MDHEN, CDR2 SYDVKM, per germline. Germline trimming cut 5 bases from V and 3 bases from J; bases unmatched to any gene: 8. The CDR3 has 15 residues. CDR3 bases: TGTGCCAGCAGTCCCCAGACAGGGGCGAAAGAGACCCAGTACTTC. Its translation is CASSPQTGAKETQYF.

J is TRBJ2-7 and V is TRBV6-2 or TRBV6-3; 13 bases fit TRBD2. With V trimmed by 5 bases and J by 4 bases, 2 bases remained unmatched. The CDR3 length is 14 residues. Germline V gene lookup returns CDR1 MNHEY and CDR2 SVGEGT. CDR3 coding DNA: TGTGCCAGCAGTCGGACTAGCGGGAGTTACGAGCAGTACTTC. This translates into CASSRTSGSYEQYF.